This T cell receptor beta chain emerged from a study of blood T cell repertoires in COVID-19. Germline values: CDR1 SGDLS, CDR2 YYNGEE. V was clipped by 0 bases and J by 2 bases, with 15 bases between them. This CDR3 has 17 amino acids. Clones were read by immunoSEQ multiplex PCR, and TCRdb kept only the in-frame ones, dropping some. The profile shows some 180,000 clones, approximately 85% of them singletons. This TCR came from a man aged 40-50 years who had recovered from COVID-19. This rearrangement joins TRBV9 to TRBJ1-3; D is unresolved. Material: PBMCs or T cells enriched from blood (not recorded which). In nucleotides, the CDR3 is TGTGCCAGCAGCGTAGAAGATGCGAGGCTCCCTGGAAACACCATATATTTT. Translated, it gives CASSVEDARLPGNTIYF.